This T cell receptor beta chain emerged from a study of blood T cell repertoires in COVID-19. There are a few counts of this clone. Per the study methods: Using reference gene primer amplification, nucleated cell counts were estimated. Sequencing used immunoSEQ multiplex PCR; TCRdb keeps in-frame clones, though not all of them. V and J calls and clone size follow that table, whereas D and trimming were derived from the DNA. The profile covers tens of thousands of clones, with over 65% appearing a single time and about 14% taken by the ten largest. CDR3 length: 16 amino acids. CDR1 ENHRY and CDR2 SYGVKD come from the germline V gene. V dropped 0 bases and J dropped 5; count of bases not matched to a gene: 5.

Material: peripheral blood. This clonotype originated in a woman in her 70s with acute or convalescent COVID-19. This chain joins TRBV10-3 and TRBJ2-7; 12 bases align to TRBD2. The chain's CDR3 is CAISESTSGSSDEQYV. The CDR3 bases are TGTGCCATCAGTGAGTCGACTAGCGGGAGCTCAGACGAGCAGTACGTC.